This T cell receptor beta chain originates from a study of cytomegalovirus exposure and HLA in healthy donors (dated 2017 in TCRdb). With regard to the full study: An earlier analysis of several hundred of the donors reported 250 to 300 Gb of sequence data and roughly 100 million unique TCR beta sequences from some 180 million T cells. An early release covering about 600 HLA-typed donors comprised about 300 gigabases of sequencing data and around 86 million unique TCR sequences. The genetic ancestry cluster associated with self-reported Caucasian donors included 70% to 85% of the 350 to 500 genotyped donors. The study was designed to test whether signatures of past pathogen exposure could be identified by cataloging public T cell receptors. The study used immunosequencing to profile the T cell repertoires of 670 or so subjects and linked those repertoires to cytomegalovirus serostatus. Along with the 666-subject first cohort, a separate validation cohort of 120 different subjects was used. To predict cytomegalovirus infection status, the study brought together high-throughput TCR immunosequencing, statistical association of individual TCRs with disease status, and machine learning. To study patterns of TCR occurrence, a later analysis re-analyzed previously published TCR beta repertoires from 666 donors and added high-resolution HLA genotyping. The later analysis used no new phenotypic data to find candidate immune exposures, relying instead on TCR beta sequences and their occurrence across donors. An earlier analysis of about 620 of the donors applied high-throughput TCR beta sequencing to assess whether each TCR beta V gene segment acted as functional or pseudogenic. Donor age, sex, ethnicity and CMV serostatus were compiled together with the repertoire data. In a later genetic analysis, genome-wide SNP genotypes for 398 of the 666 donors were used, and that subset was treated as a discovery cohort. All discovery cohort repertoires had been generated on a single sequencing platform. Class I and class II HLA loci were covered by the typing at four-digit resolution. Typing coverage differed by locus: A, B, C, DRB1 and DQB1 were typed in about 629-630 donors, DQA1 in about 550, DPA1 in roughly 590, and DPB1 in approximately 450. Four to six DR-DQ haplotypes were handled as single units for association and clustering, since linkage in the cohort was strong. Across approximately 420 genotyped donors of the cohort, an average of roughly 250,000 unique TCR beta nucleotide sequences per donor were sequenced, and roughly 17% of those sequences were non-productive.

To note about this clone: Its target antigen remains unknown. One end of the junction does not line up with germline, which may come from a read error. The sample has other DNA sequences that encode this CDR3 too.

The germline V gene gives CDR1 as MGHDK and CDR2 as SYGVNS. There are 12 amino acids in the CDR3, from cysteine to phenylalanine inclusive. CDR3 DNA is the only sequence kept; it has 36 bases, read in frame from the first base. What the research found in general, with its limitations: When HLA alleles, especially DR and DQ, strongly co-occurred, attributing TCR associations to individual alleles was difficult. The 87-base-pair reads could not distinguish some IMGT-functional V segments, including TRBV6-2 and TRBV6-3, so those segments were excluded. Because some donors lacked HLA typing at each locus, the association tests relied only on the typed subset. Compared with equally common non-associated chains, HLA-associated TCR beta chains in a later analysis were more clonally expanded and had lower generation probabilities. In a later genetic analysis, fewer N-insertions in productive TCRs were reported among donors in an Asian-associated ancestry cluster than the roughly 700-donor mean. In a later genetic analysis, a missense DCLRE1C variant was associated with V-gene and J-gene trimming of TCR beta chains, and the association was replicated in an independent cohort. In a later analysis, TCR association rates were found to vary across HLA loci, with the most associated TCRs seen for DRB1 alleles and the fewest for HLA-C alleles. Correlated functional status among segregating V segments might reflect linkage disequilibrium, but an unknown experimental factor could not be ruled out. Because counts were too low, around 18 rarely observed V segments, including chromosome 9 orphons, were left out of the earlier analysis of 500 to 650 of the donors. A cluster of highly shared sequence variants was judged likely to represent a technical artifact of the sequencing pipeline. In vitro tests confirmed that a few of the cytomegalovirus-associated TCR beta chains recognize cytomegalovirus antigens. The study gave a list of about 170 TCR beta chains associated with cytomegalovirus. At a false discovery rate of 0.05, a later analysis linked roughly 17,000 TCR beta sequences to specific HLA alleles. In a later analysis, most CMV-associated TCR beta chains were found to appear HLA-restricted, with HLA associations seemingly driven largely by CMV exposure. Roughly uniform sequencing depth across donors was assumed in presence/absence analyses, although this assumption may not hold. A further reported finding was that TCR beta sequences accurately predicted the HLA-A and HLA-B alleles for most subjects in the first cohort. According to a later analysis, parvovirus B19, influenza, CMV and Epstein-Barr virus appeared linked to several top co-occurrence clusters. While some public TCRs were present in many individuals, most TCR sequences turned up only very rarely across donors. Immune exposure information for the cohort was limited to CMV serostatus. In both the original and validation cohorts, the classifier was reported to diagnose cytomegalovirus status with high specificity and sensitivity. It was suggested by the authors that the approach could potentially be generalized to other disease states and immunological phenotypes. This cohort had only TCR beta chains sequenced, and the lack of alpha or paired-chain data limited which features could be detected. In an earlier analysis of fewer than 700 of the donors, most TCR beta V segments appeared in productive rearrangements about 90% or about 30% of the time, broadly matching IMGT annotations.

Library construction relied on the immunoSEQ multiplex PCR assay. The multiplex PCR relied on a mix of 60 forward primers for TCR Vbeta segments and 13 reverse primers for TCR Jbeta segments. Amplification of the CDR3 region of rearranged TCR beta genes was performed with a multiplex PCR assay on genomic DNA. Amplified TCR beta libraries were sequenced as 87-base-pair reads on the Illumina HiSeq System. In the source study's methods: Across the 670 or so repertoires, a later analysis counted tens of millions of unique TCR beta chains, approximately 12 million of which were shared by at least two donors. To remove PCR and sequencing errors, raw reads were error-corrected and collapsed into unique sequences using a nearest-neighbor algorithm that merged closely related sequences. Alignment of CDR3 sequences to IMGT reference sequences was used to assign V, D and J gene segments. For a sequence to be retained, a match of at least six nucleotides was required to both a V gene segment and a J gene segment. Rearrangements were called productive when the CDR3 lacked stop codons and stayed in frame with V and J; all others were non-productive. Following IMGT convention, CDR3 was defined as the stretch from the second conserved V-encoded cysteine up to the conserved J-encoded phenylalanine. Sequences without an unambiguous match to a single V gene segment were excluded from the earlier analysis of several hundred of the donors. An earlier analysis of 450 to 650 of the donors called V segments functional above 56.7% productive rearrangements and segregating when the between-donor standard deviation exceeded 5%. To diagnose cytomegalovirus status from the catalog of TCR beta chain sequences, a statistical classification framework was built. A later analysis assigned V and J genes by comparing TCR nucleotide sequences with IMGT/GENE-DB human TR gene sequences. A later analysis assigned CDR3 sequences and most-parsimonious VDJ recombination scenarios with the TCRdist pipeline. In a later analysis, each TCR beta chain was defined by its CDR3 amino acid sequence together with its V-gene family, and reads without a unique V-gene family were excluded. To address suspected cross-contamination and a sequencing artifact, a later analysis removed approximately 600 highly shared, low-generation-probability nucleotide sequences. For each public chain, a later analysis derived a clonal expansion index from normalized ranks of inferred template counts within each repertoire. In a later analysis, generation probabilities were computed with a VDJ recombination model fitted to out-of-frame rearrangements, and the resulting probabilities were checked against IGoR. In a later analysis, hypergeometric tests were used to score TCR-TCR, TCR-HLA and TCR-CMV co-occurrence, with a repertoire-size bias correction applied to TCR pairs. In a later analysis, false discovery rates were estimated by permuting HLA or CMV assignments 20 times. In a later analysis, co-occurring TCRs were grouped with DBSCAN, and TCRdist sequence similarity was added when clustering was performed within HLA-allele-positive subsets. Repertoires with fewer than 30,000 or more than 120,000 public chains were left out of co-occurrence clustering, as were five repertoires with anomalous nucleotide sharing. TCRdb stores this immuneACCESS table with in-frame sequences only. Part of the clones is absent; in the studies checked, under half of the shortfall reflects unresolved V genes, and no reason is known for the rest. V and J calls and clone size are those listed in that table; D and trimming were worked out from the DNA. This sample comprises about 150,000 clones, around 10% of them detected only once. The ten largest clones add up to roughly 7% of the sample.

The cohort comprised around 700 healthy bone marrow donors. At the time of sampling, all cohort members were nominally healthy, though unrecorded immune exposures were likely present. The donor tested CMV seropositive, placing the donor among the 289 seropositive members of the cohort. Each donor provided a peripheral blood sample, and peripheral blood mononuclear cells were used for TCR beta sequencing. Genomic DNA extraction from the blood cell samples was performed with the Qiagen DNeasy Blood Extraction Kit. The sequence was obtained from a middle-aged woman in good health and CMV-seropositive. Sequenced: PBMCs. Here the chain combines TRBV25-1 and TRBJ1-2; TRBD1 lines up with 8 middle nucleotides. Here is the DNA: TGTGCAAGCAGGGAGACAGGGGACGGCTACACCTTC. It translates as CASRETGDGYTF.